This T cell receptor (beta chain) originates from a study of T-cell memory formation after mild COVID-19. The 5'RACE method, run with constant-segment primers, produced TCR alpha and TCR beta cDNA libraries (carrying sample barcodes and UMIs). A single record per CDR3 protein comes from TCRdb applying MiXCR to the 5' RACE reads. The table includes about 470,000 distinct CDR3 sequences, roughly 23% detected once. Germline CDR1 is KGHDR and CDR2 is SFDVKD. Unmatched junction bases numbered 11, after V lost 4 bases and J lost 7 bases. The CDR3 is 16 amino acids. Sequenced sample: PBMCs or a T cell subset sorted from them (not recorded which). The origin of this receptor is an adult woman who had mild COVID-19 (a few samples of this study predate the infection). Cell type and time point are not known. This chain uses TRBV24-1 with TRBJ2-1, with 8 nucleotides matching TRBD1. CDR3 sequence reads: CATSDHRGWERNEQFF. Written as DNA, the CDR3 is TGTGCCACCAGTGACCACAGGGGGTGGGAAAGAAATGAGCAGTTCTTC.